This TCR beta chain was sequenced in a study of blood T cells in healthy people across ages. Primers used in a second PCR of roughly 6 to 11 cycles were a sample-barcoded 5' primer and a J-beta primer mix. TCRdb itself ran the 5' RACE reads through MiXCR, one entry per CDR3 protein. The sample lists hundreds of thousands of distinct CDR3 sequences; about 25% were seen once. This clonotype was observed a few times. J gave up 1 base and V 4 bases, and 5 bases lay outside the gene matches. Germline values: CDR1 MNHEY, CDR2 SMNVEV (reference sequence). The CDR3 loop spans 15 amino acids. The sample was also reused in another study, on T cells of mothers and their children.

Sequenced sample: blood. The V call is TRBV27, the J call TRBJ2-7; 9 bases line up with TRBD2. This sequence was found in a boy aged 5-17 years in good health. CDR3 in DNA: TGTGCCAGCAGTTCCCCTACTAGCGGGTCCTACGAGCAGTACTTC. Protein product: CASSSPTSGSYEQYF.